A selection of T cell receptor beta chains follows, all from one sample in a study of T cell changes during pregnancy in multiple sclerosis. Profiling relied on immunoSEQ multiplex PCR, and the TCRdb table lists in-frame clones only, not all of them. The sample has about 11,000 clones; roughly 89% are singletons. The sequencing used CD8+ T cells from peripheral blood mononuclear cells, collected in the first trimester of pregnancy. These receptors all stem from a female donor in good health, enrolled as a control in a pregnancy study. Both conserved end residues are part of each CDR3. D genes are given only for firm matches. Where a row states a size, it is once, few, many or the class of an expanded clone; other rows omit it.

J gene,clone size,D gene,CDR3 length,V gene,CDR3 protein,CDR3 DNA
TRBJ2-5,NA,TRBD2,17,TRBV11-2,CASSSGVSSGGTETQYF,TGTGCCAGCAGCTCCGGTGTCTCTAGCGGGGGGACGGAGACCCAGTACTTC
TRBJ1-5,NA,NA,15,TRBV7-8,CASSSTVIGNQPQHF,TGTGCCAGCAGCTCTACCGTCATCGGCAATCAGCCCCAGCATTTT
TRBJ2-7,NA,TRBD2,15,TRBV19,CASSIAGGETHEQYF,TGTGCCAGTAGTATAGCGGGAGGGGAAACCCACGAGCAGTACTTC
TRBJ2-1,NA,NA,15,TRBV4-3,CASSPDPGSYNEQFF,TGCGCCAGCAGCCCCGACCCGGGCTCCTACAATGAGCAGTTCTTC
TRBJ1-1,NA,NA,14,TRBV30,CAWSVAVLYTEAFF,TGTGCCTGGAGTGTAGCGGTCCTATACACTGAAGCTTTCTTT
TRBJ2-2,once,TRBD1,16,TRBV6-4,CASSDPGQGTTGELFF,TGTGCCAGCAGTGACCCGGGACAGGGGACCACCGGGGAGCTGTTTTTT
TRBJ2-5,NA,TRBD2,15,TRBV27,CASSLSGGRGETQYF,TGTGCCAGCAGTCTTAGCGGGGGCCGGGGAGAGACCCAGTACTTC
TRBJ1-6,NA,NA,13,TRBV14,CASSFGTNSPLHF,TGTGCCAGCAGCTTCGGGACAAATTCACCCCTCCACTTT
TRBJ2-7,NA,TRBD1,17,TRBV7-6,CASSLANFRTGGYEQYF,TGTGCCAGCAGCTTAGCAAATTTTAGGACAGGGGGCTACGAGCAGTACTTC
TRBJ2-7,NA,TRBD1,13,TRBV15,CATSRTQGGEQYF,TGTGCCACCAGCAGAACACAGGGGGGCGAGCAGTACTTC
TRBJ2-7,NA,NA,14,TRBV28,CASSSLAEFYEQYF,TGTGCCAGCAGTTCATTAGCGGAGTTCTACGAGCAGTACTTC
TRBJ2-1,NA,TRBD2,20,TRBV4-3,CASSQEALLAGGLGYNEQFF,TGCGCCAGCAGCCAAGAGGCCCTCCTAGCGGGGGGGCTGGGTTACAATGAGCAGTTCTTC
TRBJ2-1,NA,TRBD2,15,TRBV6-4,CASSGLAGGSNEQFF,TGTGCCAGCAGCGGACTAGCGGGGGGCTCCAATGAGCAGTTCTTC
TRBJ1-2,NA,NA,12,TRBV7-2,CASSLGGNGYTF,TGTGCCAGCAGCTTAGGAGGGAATGGCTACACCTTC
TRBJ2-7,NA,NA,12,TRBV2,CASSVGGYEQYF,TGTGCCAGCAGTGTAGGCGGCTACGAGCAGTACTTC
TRBJ2-5,NA,NA,14,TRBV19,CASSIGYSQETQYF,TGTGCCAGTAGTATAGGGTACAGCCAAGAGACCCAGTACTTC
TRBJ2-7,NA,TRBD1,18,TRBV27,CASSLIVSAGQGLYEQYF,TGTGCCAGCAGTTTAATTGTAAGCGCGGGACAGGGTCTCTACGAGCAGTACTTC